These T cell receptor beta chains were read from a single sample in a study of cytomegalovirus exposure and HLA in healthy donors. This table comes from immunoSEQ multiplex PCR, and its TCRdb copy is limited to in-frame clones, with some not included. The top ten clones hold about 9.1% of a sample with 150,000 to 200,000 clones, just under 80% of them seen once. The specimen sequenced was PBMCs. The receptors stem from a man younger than 30 in good health and CMV-seropositive. Each CDR3 is given with its conserved first and last residue.

V: TRBV5-1
length: 13
J: TRBJ2-7
CDR3: CASSSDSSYEQYF

V: TRBV11-3
length: 13
J: TRBJ1-1
CDR3: CASSVHPGSEAFF

V: TRBV7-9
length: 17
J: TRBJ2-1
CDR3: CASSLGRRLADSNEQFF

V: TRBV7-8
length: 15
J: TRBJ2-5
CDR3: CASSLAGGLQETQYF

V: TRBV25-1
length: 17
J: TRBJ2-5
CDR3: CASSDPASAGYQETQYF

V: TRBV11-2
length: 13
J: TRBJ2-2
CDR3: CASSLDITGELFF

V: TRBV2
length: 14
J: TRBJ2-7
CDR3: CASTEGGAFYEQYF

V: TRBV28
length: 15
J: TRBJ2-7
CDR3: CASSEGRGSSYEQYF

V: TRBV6-4
length: 15
J: TRBJ2-1
CDR3: CASSGLAGGLNEQFF

V: TRBV7-8
length: 15
J: TRBJ2-2
CDR3: CASSYRTGNAGELFF

V: TRBV28
length: 14
J: TRBJ2-7
CDR3: CASSGGGSSYEQYF

V: TRBV4-1
length: 13
J: TRBJ2-7
CDR3: CASRSGGSYEQYF

V: TRBV6-1
length: 14
J: TRBJ2-7
CDR3: CASSLAGDSYEQYF

V: TRBV6-1
length: 14
J: TRBJ1-1
CDR3: CASSFLRGNTEAFF

V: TRBV15
length: 14
J: TRBJ2-7
CDR3: CATSKGTPTYEQYF

V: TRBV5-1
length: 16
J: TRBJ1-2
CDR3: CASSLDLFESNYGYTF

V: TRBV27
length: 11
J: TRBJ2-5
CDR3: CASSSSGTQYF

V: TRBV19
length: 13
J: TRBJ2-2
CDR3: CASTYGFTGELFF

V: TRBV28
length: 14
J: TRBJ1-5
CDR3: CASSLWEGSQPQHF

V: TRBV6-1
length: 12
J: TRBJ1-2
CDR3: CAYSPPNYGYTF

V: TRBV7-9
length: 16
J: TRBJ2-7
CDR3: CASSPPRTGGTYEQYF

V: TRBV30
length: 12
J: TRBJ1-2
CDR3: CAWRQGAGGYTF

V: TRBV14
length: 14
J: TRBJ1-2
CDR3: CASSPRGLGYGYTF

V: TRBV28
length: 16
J: TRBJ2-5
CDR3: CASSVWPGGTQETQYF

V: TRBV6-1
length: 15
J: TRBJ2-5
CDR3: CASSEGTGLGETQYF

V: TRBV19
length: 17
J: TRBJ2-7
CDR3: CASSIGRGGQDPYEQYF

V: TRBV5-1
length: 15
J: TRBJ2-1
CDR3: CASSPGLAGYNEQFF

V: TRBV7-9
length: 15
J: TRBJ2-1
CDR3: CATGIDGRAYNEQFF

V: TRBV5-6
length: 13
J: TRBJ2-4
CDR3: CASSGTGGNIQYF